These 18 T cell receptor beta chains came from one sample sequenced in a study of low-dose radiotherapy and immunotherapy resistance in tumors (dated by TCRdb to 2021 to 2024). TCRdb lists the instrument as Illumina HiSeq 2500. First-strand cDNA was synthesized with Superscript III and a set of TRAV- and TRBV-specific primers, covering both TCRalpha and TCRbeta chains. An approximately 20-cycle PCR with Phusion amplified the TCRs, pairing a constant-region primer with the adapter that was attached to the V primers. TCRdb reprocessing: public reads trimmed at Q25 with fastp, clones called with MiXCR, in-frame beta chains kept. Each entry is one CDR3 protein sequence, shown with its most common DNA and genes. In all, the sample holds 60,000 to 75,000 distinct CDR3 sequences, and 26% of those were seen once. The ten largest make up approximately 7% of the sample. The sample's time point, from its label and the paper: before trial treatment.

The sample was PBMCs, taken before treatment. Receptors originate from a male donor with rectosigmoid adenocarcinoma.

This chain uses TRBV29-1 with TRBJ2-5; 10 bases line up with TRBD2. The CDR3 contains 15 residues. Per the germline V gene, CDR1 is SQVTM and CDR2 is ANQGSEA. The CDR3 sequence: CSAALAGDPQETQYF. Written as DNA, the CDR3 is TGCAGTGCCGCGCTAGCGGGAGACCCCCAAGAGACCCAGTACTTC.

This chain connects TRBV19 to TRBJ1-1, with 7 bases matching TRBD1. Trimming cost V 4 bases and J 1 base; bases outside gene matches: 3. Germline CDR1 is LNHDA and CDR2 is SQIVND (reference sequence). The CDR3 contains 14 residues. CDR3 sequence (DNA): TGTGCCAGTAGTAGAGGGACAGCGAACACTGAAGCTTTCTTT. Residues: CASSRGTANTEAFF.

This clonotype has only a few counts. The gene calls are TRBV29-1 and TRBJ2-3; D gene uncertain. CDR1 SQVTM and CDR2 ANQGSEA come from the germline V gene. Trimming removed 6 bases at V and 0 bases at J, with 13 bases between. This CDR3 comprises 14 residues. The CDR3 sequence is CSVVLTLSTDTQYF. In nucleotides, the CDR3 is TGCAGCGTCGTCCTGACGCTCAGCACAGATACGCAGTATTTT.

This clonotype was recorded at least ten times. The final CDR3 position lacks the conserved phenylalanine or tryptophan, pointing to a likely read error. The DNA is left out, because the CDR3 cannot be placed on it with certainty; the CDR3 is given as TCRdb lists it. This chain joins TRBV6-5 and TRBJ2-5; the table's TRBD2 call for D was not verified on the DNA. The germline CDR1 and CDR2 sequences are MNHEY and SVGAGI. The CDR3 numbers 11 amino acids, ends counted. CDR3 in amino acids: CASSYRLALFN.

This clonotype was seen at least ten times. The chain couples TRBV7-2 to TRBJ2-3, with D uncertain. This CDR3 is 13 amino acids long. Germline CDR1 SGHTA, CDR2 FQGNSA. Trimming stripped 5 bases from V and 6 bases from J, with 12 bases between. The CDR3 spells CASSDRAADTQYF. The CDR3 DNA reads TGTGCCAGCAGCGACCGGGCAGCGGATACGCAGTATTTT.

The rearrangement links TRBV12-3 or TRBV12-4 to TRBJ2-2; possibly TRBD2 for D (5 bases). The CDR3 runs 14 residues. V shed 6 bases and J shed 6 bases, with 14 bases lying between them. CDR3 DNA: TGTGCCAGCAGGCCCGGGGTGAGGGCCGGGGAGCTGTTTTTT. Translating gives CASRPGVRAGELFF.

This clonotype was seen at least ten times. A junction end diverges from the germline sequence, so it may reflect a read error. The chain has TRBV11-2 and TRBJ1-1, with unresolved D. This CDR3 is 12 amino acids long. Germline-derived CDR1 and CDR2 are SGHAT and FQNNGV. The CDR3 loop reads CASSLDNSLLAF. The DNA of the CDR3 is TGTGCCAGCAGCTTAGATAACAGCTTACTCGCGTTT.

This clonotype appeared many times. CDR3 amino acids: CASSWLRELTDTQYF. The CDR3 nucleotides read TGTGCCAGCAGTTGGTTGCGGGAACTCACAGATACGCAGTATTTT. The gene calls are TRBV28 and TRBJ2-3; a weak D match, TRBD2 (6 bases). The CDR3 totals 15 residues. The V end was cut by 4 bases, the J end by 2 bases, with 13 bases between. Germline V CDR1 and CDR2: MDHEN, SYDVKM. Complete variable domain (other parts from reference TRBV28 and TRBJ2-3): DVKVTQSSRYLVKRTGEKVFLECVQDMDHENMFWYRQDPGLGLRLIYFSYDVKMKEKGDIPEGYSVSREKKERFSLILESASTNQTSMYLCASSWLRELTDTQYFGPGTRLTVL.

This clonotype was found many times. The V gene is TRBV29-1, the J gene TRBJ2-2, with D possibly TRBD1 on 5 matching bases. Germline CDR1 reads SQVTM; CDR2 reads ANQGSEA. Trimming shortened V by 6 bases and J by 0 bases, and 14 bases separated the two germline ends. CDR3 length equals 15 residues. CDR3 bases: TGCAGCGTCGGAACCGGACAATCGAACACCGGGGAGCTGTTTTTT. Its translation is CSVGTGQSNTGELFF.

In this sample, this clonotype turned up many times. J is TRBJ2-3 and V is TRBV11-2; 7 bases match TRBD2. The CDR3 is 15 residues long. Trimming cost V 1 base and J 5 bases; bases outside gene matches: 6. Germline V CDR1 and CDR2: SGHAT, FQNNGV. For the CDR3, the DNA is TGTGCCAGCAGCTTAGGGGGGGGAGGAGGAGATACGCAGTATTTT. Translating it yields CASSLGGGGGDTQYF.

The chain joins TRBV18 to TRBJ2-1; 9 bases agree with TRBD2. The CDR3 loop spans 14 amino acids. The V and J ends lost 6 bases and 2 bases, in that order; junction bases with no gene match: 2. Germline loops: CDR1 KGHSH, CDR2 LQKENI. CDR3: CASSRGGTYNEQFF. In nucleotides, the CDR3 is TGTGCCAGCTCGCGGGGGGGAACCTACAATGAGCAGTTCTTC.

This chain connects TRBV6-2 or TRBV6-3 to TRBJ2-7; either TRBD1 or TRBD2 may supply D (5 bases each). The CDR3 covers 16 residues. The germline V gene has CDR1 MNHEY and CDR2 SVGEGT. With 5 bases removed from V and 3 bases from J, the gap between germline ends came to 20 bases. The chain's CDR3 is CASSLGVARAIYEQYF. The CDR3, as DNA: TGTGCCAGCAGTCTAGGGGTAGCGAGAGCGATCTACGAGCAGTACTTC.

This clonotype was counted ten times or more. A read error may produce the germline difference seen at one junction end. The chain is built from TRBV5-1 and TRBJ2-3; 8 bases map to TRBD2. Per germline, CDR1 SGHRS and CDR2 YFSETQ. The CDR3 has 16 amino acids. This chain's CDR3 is CASSFPAAGGPPPEDF. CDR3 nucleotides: TGCGCCAGCAGCTTCCCGGCGGCGGGGGGACCCCCCCCGGAGGATTTT.

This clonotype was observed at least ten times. CDR3 loop: CASSSGSGANVLTF. The CDR3 DNA sequence: TGTGCCAGCAGCTCAGGGTCTGGGGCCAACGTCCTGACTTTC. The rearrangement joins TRBV7-2 to TRBJ2-6, with a weak D call TRBD1 (5 bases). V was pared by 4 bases and J by 1 base, with 5 bases between. The CDR3 length is 14 residues. Germline-derived CDR1 and CDR2 are SGHTA and FQGNSA.

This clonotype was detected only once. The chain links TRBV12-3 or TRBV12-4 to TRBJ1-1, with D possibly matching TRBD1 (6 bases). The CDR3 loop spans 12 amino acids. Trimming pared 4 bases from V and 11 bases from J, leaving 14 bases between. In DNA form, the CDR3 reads TGTGCCAGCAGTTCTACAGGGAGTGGGGCTTTCTTT. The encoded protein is CASSSTGSGAFF.

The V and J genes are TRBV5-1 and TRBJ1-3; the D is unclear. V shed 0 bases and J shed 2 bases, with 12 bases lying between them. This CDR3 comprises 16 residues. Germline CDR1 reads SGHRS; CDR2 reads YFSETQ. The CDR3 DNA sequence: TGCGCCAGCAGCTTGGATATATCAGGACCTGGAAACACCATATATTTT. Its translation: CASSLDISGPGNTIYF.

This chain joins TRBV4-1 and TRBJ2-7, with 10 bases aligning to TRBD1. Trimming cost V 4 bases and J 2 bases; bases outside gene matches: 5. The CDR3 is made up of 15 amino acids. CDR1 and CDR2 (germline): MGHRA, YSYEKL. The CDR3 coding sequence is TGCGCCAGCAGCCGAGGACAGGGGGAAGCCTACGAGCAGTACTTC. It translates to CASSRGQGEAYEQYF.

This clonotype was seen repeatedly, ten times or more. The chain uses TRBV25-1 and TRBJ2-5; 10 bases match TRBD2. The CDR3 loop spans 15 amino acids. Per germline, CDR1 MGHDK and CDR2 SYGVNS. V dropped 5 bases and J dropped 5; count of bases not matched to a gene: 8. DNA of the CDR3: TGTGCCAGCAGTACACGACTAGCGGGTCAGGAGACCCAGTACTTC. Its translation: CASSTRLAGQETQYF.